This TCR beta chain was retrieved from a study of T cells in localized non-small cell lung cancer. Germline values: CDR1 SNHLY, CDR2 FYNNEI. V was cut by 7 bases and J by 11 bases, with 17 bases left in between. The CDR3 covers 12 residues. Measured with immunoSEQ multiplex PCR; TCRdb has only the in-frame clones, and not every one. The data show about 33,000 clones, with approximately 80% seen just once and 35% to 40% held by the top ten. The chain employs TRBV2 and TRBJ1-1, with no clear D. Sequenced here: peripheral blood, sampled before any cancer treatment. The sequence came from a male donor aged 60 or older with stage II squamous cell lung carcinoma. CDR3 sequence (DNA): TGTGCCAGCATCCTAGGTGGATGGGTTGCTTTCTTT. It translates to CASILGGWVAFF.